These 10 T cell receptor beta chains share one sample of origin, sequenced in a study of OX40 agonist ivuxolimab in advanced cancers. Measured with immunoSEQ multiplex PCR; TCRdb has only the in-frame clones, and not every one. This repertoire shows several thousand clones, about 95% found once; its top ten account for about an eighth. The source was CD4+ or CD8+ T cells sorted from blood, collected in a trial of the OX40 agonist ivuxolimab. The receptors here all came from an adult with an advanced solid tumor such as melanoma, head and neck, liver or kidney cancer.

The chain is built from TRBV28 and TRBJ2-3, with D hard to call. Germline V lookup: CDR1 MDHEN, CDR2 SYDVKM. This CDR3 is 14 amino acids long. Trimming left V 5 bases short and J 0 bases short, with 9 bases between. CDR3 nucleotide sequence: TGTGCCAGCAGTGGGTGGCCAAGCACAGATACGCAGTATTTT. Protein: CASSGWPSTDTQYF.

The V gene is TRBV6-6, the J gene TRBJ2-5, with TRBD2 identical over 10 bases. Looked up from germline, CDR1 is MNHNY and CDR2 is SVGAGI (reference sequence). Trimming cost V 5 bases and J 2 bases; bases outside gene matches: 8. This CDR3 spans 16 amino acids. The DNA for the CDR3 is TGTGCCAGCAGTAAGCGGGGTAGCGGGAGGCAAGAGACCCAGTACTTC. It is translated as CASSKRGSGRQETQYF.

The chain is built from TRBV5-1 and TRBJ2-3; D gene uncertain. This CDR3 comprises 14 residues. Per germline, CDR1 SGHRS and CDR2 YFSETQ. V shed 3 bases and J shed 1 base, with 9 bases lying between them. The DNA of the CDR3 is TGCGCCAGCAGCTACCGGAGCGGCACAGATACGCAGTATTTT. Translated, it gives CASSYRSGTDTQYF.

The J gene is TRBJ2-1, the V gene TRBV7-9; 8 nucleotides agree with TRBD2. Germline values: CDR1 SEHNR, CDR2 FQNEAQ (reference sequence). This CDR3 region has 16 residues. V lost 6 bases, J lost 0 bases, and 7 bases stayed unmatched. CDR3 in DNA: TGTGCCAGCAGGGTTAGCGGGACCCGCTCCTACAATGAGCAGTTCTTC. Amino acids: CASRVSGTRSYNEQFF. Using reference TRBV7-9 and TRBJ2-1 for the parts outside the CDR3, the full variable domain is DTGVSQNPRHKITKRGQNVTFRCDPISEHNRLYWYRQTLGQGPEFLTYFQNEAQLEKSRLLSDRFSAERPKGSFSTLEIQRTEQGDSAMYLCASRVSGTRSYNEQFFGPGTRLTVL.

DNA for the CDR3: TGTGCCAGCAGCCCGAGACAGGGGCTTACCGGGGAGCTGTTTTTT. Its protein product is CASSPRQGLTGELFF. This chain joins TRBV7-9 and TRBJ2-2, with 8 bases aligning to TRBD1. V was clipped by 5 bases and J by 5 bases; unmatched bases: 7. CDR3 length: 15 residues. Per germline, CDR1 SEHNR and CDR2 FQNEAQ (reference sequence). Full variable domain (missing parts from reference TRBV7-9 and TRBJ2-2): DTGVSQNPRHKITKRGQNVTFRCDPISEHNRLYWYRQTLGQGPEFLTYFQNEAQLEKSRLLSDRFSAERPKGSFSTLEIQRTEQGDSAMYLCASSPRQGLTGELFFGEGSRLTVL.

The chain couples TRBV7-2 to TRBJ2-7; tentative D call: TRBD1 (5 bases). CDR1 is SGHTA and CDR2 is FQGNSA in the germline V gene. Trimming took 1 base from V and 0 from J, leaving 7 bases between them. CDR3 length: 14 residues. As DNA, the CDR3 is TGTGCCAGCAGCTTAGTAGACAGCTCCTACGAGCAGTACTTC. The encoded protein is CASSLVDSSYEQYF.

This rearrangement joins TRBV30 to TRBJ2-5; a weak D match, TRBD2 (6 bases). Germline lookup yields CDR1 GTSNPN and CDR2 SVGIG (reference sequence). V was clipped by 4 bases and J by 9 bases, with 18 bases between them. The CDR3 covers 13 residues. This CDR3 is CAWTGERATSQYF. The DNA for the CDR3 is TGTGCCTGGACCGGGGAGCGGGCCACTTCCCAGTACTTC.

This chain joins TRBV15 and TRBJ2-6, with 12 nucleotides matching TRBD1. The CDR3 is 19 residues long. V dropped 5 bases and J dropped 2; count of bases not matched to a gene: 10. Germline lookup yields CDR1 LNHNV and CDR2 YYDKDF (reference sequence). The CDR3 bases are TGTGCCACCAGCCCCGAGGGACAGGGGGCGGTGGCTGGGGCCAACGTCCTGACTTTC. It is translated as CATSPEGQGAVAGANVLTF. Based on the CDR3 plus reference TRBV15 and TRBJ2-6, the full variable domain is DAMVIQNPRYQVTQFGKPVTLSCSQTLNHNVMYWYQQKSSQAPKLLFHYYDKDFNNEADTPDNFQSRRPNTSFCFLDIRSPGLGDTAMYLCATSPEGQGAVAGANVLTFGAGSRLTVL.

V and J are TRBV28 and TRBJ1-1; possibly TRBD1 for D (6 bases). This CDR3 is 14 amino acids long. Germline values: CDR1 MDHEN, CDR2 SYDVKM. Trimming removed 2 bases at V and 0 bases at J, with 7 bases between. The CDR3 nucleotides read TGTGCCAGCAGTTTAGCAGGGGTGAACACTGAAGCTTTCTTT. Its protein is CASSLAGVNTEAFF.

CDR3 nucleotide sequence: TGTGCCAGCAGTTTACATGAAAAACTGTTTTTT. As protein: CASSLHEKLFF. The chain combines TRBV28 with TRBJ1-4; D gene uncertain. Per the germline V gene, CDR1 is MDHEN and CDR2 is SYDVKM. V lost 2 bases to trimming and J lost 6 bases, with 1 base between them. The CDR3 totals 11 residues.